These 23 T cell receptor beta chains share one sample of origin, sequenced in a study of CD8+CD57+ T cells in acquired aplastic anemia. Researchers used genomic DNA as the template to profile TCR beta VDJ and CDR3. One entry per CDR3 protein results from TCRdb running MiXCR on the reads. The sample has roughly 160,000 distinct CDR3 sequences; more than 45% are singletons. All sequencing subjects had displayed CD8+CD57+ cell expansion on flow cytometry. The sample consisted of sorted CD4+, CD8+, or CD8+CD57+ T cells (not recorded which) from PBMCs. Every receptor here comes from a human donor with aplastic anemia.

A word on this clonotype: One end of the junction does not line up with germline, which may come from a read error. The CDR3 spells CASSLDRDRDTGELFF. In DNA, the CDR3 is TGTGCTAGCAGCCTAGACAGGGACAGAGACACCGGGGAGCTGTTTTTT. V gene TRBV7-6 combines with J gene TRBJ2-2; TRBD1 matches 7 bases. Germline CDR1 reads SGHVS; CDR2 reads FNYEAQ. This CDR3 is 16 amino acids long.

This clonotype was seen repeatedly, ten times or more. The chain links TRBV11-1 to TRBJ2-6, with 7 bases lining up with TRBD2. The CDR3 has 17 residues. Germline lookup yields CDR1 SGHAT and CDR2 FQDESV (reference sequence). V was pared by 5 bases and J by 4 bases, with 11 bases of the junction left unmatched. CDR3 DNA: TGTGCCAGCAGCCTAACCCGGGAGGCGGCCGGGGCCAACGTCCTGACTTTC. Translating it yields CASSLTREAAGANVLTF.

A single count supports this clonotype. A read error may be the cause here, since a much bigger clone is one base away. The gene calls are TRBV12-3 or TRBV12-4 and TRBJ2-2; D is perhaps TRBD1 (5 bases). CDR3 size: 17 residues. V lost 2 bases to trimming and J lost 4 bases, with 17 bases between them. The CDR3 is CASSLSARAVLTGELFF. The DNA for the CDR3 is TGTGCCAGCAGTTTATCGGCCAGGGCCGTCCTCACCGGGGAGCTGTTTTTT.

This clonotype was seen a handful of times. The genes are TRBV7-2 and TRBJ2-5; no clear D gene. This CDR3 spans 12 amino acids. The ends were cut back, 6 bases at V and 1 base at J, with 6 bases in the middle. From germline, CDR1 is SGHTA and CDR2 FQGNSA. In nucleotides, the CDR3 is TGTGCCAGCAGATCAGGCCAAGAGACCCAGTACTTC. Protein sequence: CASRSGQETQYF.

The chain has TRBV24-1 and TRBJ1-2, with 10 bases fitting TRBD1. The germline V gene encodes CDR1 KGHDR and CDR2 SFDVKD. The V gene end was trimmed by 7 bases and the J gene end by 8 bases; junction bases not matched to a gene: 9. The CDR3 totals 14 residues. The CDR3: CATSAGDRGYGYTF. The CDR3, as DNA: TGTGCCACCAGCGCTGGGGACAGGGGATACGGCTACACCTTC.

CDR3 nucleotide sequence: TGTGCCAGCAGCCCCCCCCAGGGCTACGAGCAGTACTTC. This translates into CASSPPQGYEQYF. The chain recombines TRBV7-9 with TRBJ2-7; D may be TRBD1 (5 bases). V was shortened by 5 bases and J by 3 bases, with 11 bases between the two germline ends. The V gene's germline CDR1 is SEHNR and CDR2 FQNEAQ (reference sequence). This CDR3 spans 13 amino acids.

The chain employs TRBV7-6 and TRBJ1-6; the match to TRBD1 covers 8 bases. Germline loops: CDR1 SGHVS, CDR2 FNYEAQ. The CDR3 consists of 17 residues. V shed 5 bases, J shed 7 bases, and the junction held 13 bases outside the gene matches. The CDR3, as DNA: TGTGCCAGCAGCCCCGGATCCCGACAGGGGCGGAATTCACCCCTCCACTTT. This sequence encodes CASSPGSRQGRNSPLHF.

This clonotype was seen repeatedly, ten times or more. The junction and the germline gene differ at one end; a read error may be behind it. The rearrangement uses TRBV7-7 and TRBJ2-7; the match to TRBD2 covers 7 bases. The CDR3 spans 15 residues. From germline, CDR1 is SSHAT and CDR2 FNYEAQ (reference sequence). The CDR3 is CASSPSGAGRNEQYF. In DNA, the CDR3 is TGTGCTAGCAGCCCCTCTGGAGCGGGACGAAACGAGCAGTACTTC.

V is TRBV9 and J is TRBJ1-6, with a tentative D call TRBD1 (6 bases). Germline CDR1 reads SGDLS; CDR2 reads YYNGEE. The CDR3 is made up of 15 amino acids. The V and J ends lost 0 bases and 7 bases respectively, with 11 bases between them. The CDR3 reads CASSVAGAINSPLHF. For the CDR3, the DNA is TGTGCCAGCAGCGTAGCGGGGGCGATCAATTCACCCCTCCACTTT.

The rearrangement uses TRBV24-1 and TRBJ2-6, with unresolved D. Germline-derived CDR1 and CDR2 are KGHDR and SFDVKD. The CDR3 consists of 13 residues. V lost 9 bases, J lost 4 bases, and 9 bases lay in between. In DNA form, the CDR3 reads TGTGCCACCTCGGATACCGGGGCCAACGTCCTGACTTTC. It translates to CATSDTGANVLTF.

There are many counts of this clonotype. The rearrangement uses TRBV12-3 or TRBV12-4 and TRBJ2-1; unclear D gene. With 3 bases removed from V and 4 bases from J, the gap between germline ends came to 4 bases. The CDR3 has 12 residues. The CDR3 DNA follows: TGTGCCAGCAGTTTTTCATACAATGAGCAGTTCTTC. Protein sequence: CASSFSYNEQFF.

The rearrangement links TRBV3-1 to TRBJ1-5; 9 bases line up with TRBD1. J gave up 6 bases and V 4 bases, and 7 bases lay outside the gene matches. The germline CDR1 and CDR2 sequences are LGHDT and YNNKEL (reference sequence). This CDR3 region has 15 residues. CDR3: CASSPGQGGGQPQHF. The CDR3 DNA reads TGTGCCAGCAGCCCGGGACAGGGAGGAGGTCAGCCCCAGCATTTT.

Turning to this clonotype: A read error may explain this, as a much larger clone is one base away. V is TRBV7-3 and J is TRBJ2-1; D perhaps matches TRBD2 (6 bases). Looked up from germline, CDR1 is SGHTA and CDR2 is FQGTGA. CDR3 length equals 15 residues. The CDR3 sequence is CASSLGRTIYIEQFF. The CDR3 region has the DNA TGTGCCAGCAGCTTAGGGAGGACAATTTACATTGAGCAGTTCTTC.

This clonotype was observed at least ten times. The chain links TRBV5-1 to TRBJ2-7, with D possibly matching TRBD1 (5 bases). The CDR3 has 13 amino acids. Germline CDR1 SGHRS, CDR2 YFSETQ. V was shortened by 0 bases and J by 2 bases, with 6 bases between the two germline ends. The CDR3 coding sequence is TGCGCCAGCAGCTTGGAGGGGACCTACGAGCAGTACTTC. It encodes CASSLEGTYEQYF. The variable domain in full, completed from reference TRBV5-1 and TRBJ2-7, reads KAGVTQTPRYLIKTRGQQVTLSCSPISGHRSVSWYQQTPGQGLQFLFEYFSETQRNKGNFPGRFSGRQFSNSRSEMNVSTLELGDSALYLCASSLEGTYEQYFGPGTRLTVT.

Comments on this clonotype: No conserved phenylalanine or tryptophan is present at the end of the CDR3, so a read error is the likely explanation. The limits of the CDR3 on the DNA are not certain, so only TCRdb's listed CDR3 is given. This chain connects TRBV7-8 to TRBJ1-4; the table's D call, TRBD1, has no DNA check behind it. The CDR3 has 16 residues if both end residues are counted. Germline CDR1 and CDR2: SGHVS and FQNEAQ. CDR3 sequence: CASSLEAARRGEKLVL.

This clonotype has a count of ten or more. The chain couples TRBV15 to TRBJ1-4; perhaps TRBD1 as D (5 bases). CDR3 length: 17 amino acids. With 0 bases removed from V and 2 bases from J, the gap between germline ends came to 13 bases. Germline V gene lookup returns CDR1 LNHNV and CDR2 YYDKDF (reference sequence). CDR3 nucleotide sequence: TGTGCCACCAGCAGAGATCGGCTCGGGGCTACTAATGAAAAACTGTTTTTT. Residues: CATSRDRLGATNEKLFF.

The V call is TRBV19, the J call TRBJ2-5, with TRBD2 matching over 8 bases. This CDR3 is 14 amino acids long. The trim removed 1 base at V and 5 bases at J, leaving 3 bases unmatched. Germline-derived CDR1 and CDR2 are LNHDA and SQIVND (reference sequence). The chain's CDR3 is CASSIGGGPETQYF. Written as DNA, the CDR3 is TGTGCCAGTAGTATAGGCGGGGGGCCTGAGACCCAGTACTTC.

V usage is TRBV7-8 and J usage is TRBJ2-5, with D tentatively TRBD2 (6 bases). The CDR3 runs 15 residues. Germline values: CDR1 SGHVS, CDR2 FQNEAQ. V lost 3 bases, J lost 4 bases, and 15 bases lay in between. CDR3 nucleotides: TGTGCCAGCAGCTTGGCCCCCGGGACTGGAGAGACCCAGTACTTC. The encoded protein is CASSLAPGTGETQYF.

In this sample, this clonotype turned up many times. The rearrangement links TRBV9 to TRBJ2-7; TRBD2 agrees at 7 bases. V shed 4 bases, J shed 2 bases, and the junction held 6 bases outside the gene matches. Per the germline V gene, CDR1 is SGDLS and CDR2 is YYNGEE. CDR3 size: 14 residues. CDR3 DNA: TGTGCCAGCAGCCGAGCTAGCGGAGCCTACGAGCAGTACTTC. Its protein is CASSRASGAYEQYF.

The chain recombines TRBV10-3 with TRBJ1-2, with 7 bases identical to TRBD1. V dropped 5 bases and J dropped 4; count of bases not matched to a gene: 7. Looked up from germline, CDR1 is ENHRY and CDR2 is SYGVKD. The CDR3 is 14 residues long. The chain's CDR3 is CAISPGTASYGYTF. In DNA form, the CDR3 reads TGTGCCATCAGTCCGGGGACAGCCTCCTATGGCTACACCTTC.

Many counts were recorded for this clonotype. V is TRBV9 and J is TRBJ1-2; D is perhaps TRBD1 (5 bases). The CDR3 sequence is 14 residues long. Trimming removed 5 bases from V and 8 bases from J, with 19 bases in between. Germline CDR1 SGDLS, CDR2 YYNGEE. The CDR3 spells CASSPVGAVGGYTF. The CDR3 DNA reads as TGTGCCAGCAGTCCCGTTGGGGCGGTTGGAGGCTACACCTTC.

The chain recombines TRBV19 with TRBJ2-1, with TRBD2 matching 7 bases. Unmatched junction bases numbered 5, after V lost 5 bases and J lost 7 bases. CDR1 is LNHDA and CDR2 is SQIVND in the germline V gene (reference sequence). The CDR3 is 13 residues long. The CDR3 protein is CASSPGTTNEQFF. The DNA of the CDR3 is TGTGCCAGTAGTCCCGGGACTACAAATGAGCAGTTCTTC.

This clonotype has ten or more counts. CDR3 sequence (DNA): TGTGCCAGCAGCGCATATCCTACGGGGGCCTCTAGCACAGATACGCAGTATTTT. It yields the protein CASSAYPTGASSTDTQYF. The genes are TRBV11-2 and TRBJ2-3; D possibly uses TRBD1 or TRBD2 (6 bases each). CDR1 and CDR2 (germline): SGHAT, FQNNGV. This CDR3 region has 18 residues. Trimming left V 5 bases short and J 0 bases short, with 21 bases between. The full variable domain, completed using reference TRBV11-2 and TRBJ2-3, is EAGVAQSPRYKIIEKRQSVAFWCNPISGHATLYWYQQILGQGPKLLIQFQNNGVVDDSQLPKDRFSAERLKGVDSTLKIQPAKLEDSAVYLCASSAYPTGASSTDTQYFGPGTRLTVL.